These 8 T cell receptor beta chains were all obtained from the same sample, sequenced in a study of cytomegalovirus exposure and HLA in healthy donors. Use of 60 Vbeta and 13 Jbeta primers characterized the PCR. Method: immunoSEQ multiplex PCR; TCRdb's copy keeps in-frame clones and lacks some. The profile shows roughly 140,000 clones, about 60% of them singletons. The sequenced sample was PBMCs. The source of these receptors is a woman aged 55-75 years in good health and CMV-seropositive.

The genes are TRBV19 and TRBJ2-7; 12 bases fit TRBD1. This CDR3 is built from 15 residues. The germline V gene has CDR1 LNHDA and CDR2 SQIVND (reference sequence). The V and J ends lost 3 bases and 2 bases, in that order; junction bases with no gene match: 2. The CDR3 DNA is TGTGCCAGTAGTATGGGGACAGGGGGCGCCTACGAGCAGTACTTC. It is translated as CASSMGTGGAYEQYF.

This rearrangement joins TRBV5-1 to TRBJ2-3; TRBD2 agrees at 7 bases. Germline-derived CDR1 and CDR2 are SGHRS and YFSETQ. CDR3 length equals 15 residues. Unmatched junction bases numbered 6, after V lost 4 bases and J lost 1 base. CDR3 DNA: TGCGCCAGCAGCCCTTTAGCGGGTGGCACAGATACGCAGTATTTT. This codes for CASSPLAGGTDTQYF.

This clone was counted a few times. The chain has TRBV27 and TRBJ2-7; D not resolved. Germline V lookup: CDR1 MNHEY, CDR2 SMNVEV (reference sequence). Between the trimmed V and J ends, which lost 5 bases and 0 bases, there was a span of 14 bases. The CDR3 contains 15 residues. The CDR3: CASSANSLSSYEQYF. DNA of the CDR3: TGTGCCAGCAGTGCCAACTCCTTGAGCTCCTACGAGCAGTACTTC.

This clone was counted between two and nine times. The same CDR3 is also encoded by other DNA sequences in this sample. This chain connects TRBV6-5 to TRBJ1-3; 10 bases line up with TRBD1. Germline V gene data show CDR1 as MNHEY and CDR2 as SVGAGI. This CDR3 spans 16 amino acids. V shed 2 bases, J shed 2 bases, and the junction held 3 bases outside the gene matches. CDR3 residues: CASSYAGTGAGNTIYF. CDR3 nucleotide sequence: TGTGCCAGCAGTTACGCAGGGACAGGGGCTGGAAACACCATATATTTT.

The rearrangement links TRBV5-1 to TRBJ2-7; D is ambiguous. The CDR3 is 13 residues long. Deletions cut 3 bases from V and 3 bases from J, with 10 bases between. Per the germline V gene, CDR1 is SGHRS and CDR2 is YFSETQ. The DNA for the CDR3 is TGCGCCAGCAGCTCCGGGTCTTACTACGAGCAGTACTTC. Amino acid sequence: CASSSGSYYEQYF.

This clone was seen a handful of times. The V and J genes are TRBV15 and TRBJ2-3; 8 nucleotides agree with TRBD1. The trim removed 5 bases at V and 3 bases at J, leaving 7 bases unmatched. CDR1 and CDR2 from the germline V gene are LNHNV and YYDKDF (reference sequence). This CDR3 comprises 15 residues. This chain's CDR3 is CATSLSDRATDTQYF. CDR3 in DNA: TGTGCCACCAGCCTCTCGGACAGGGCTACAGATACGCAGTATTTT.

V is TRBV28 and J is TRBJ2-1; tentatively, D is TRBD1 (5 bases). CDR1 is MDHEN and CDR2 is SYDVKM in the germline V gene. The CDR3 consists of 14 residues. V lost 8 bases, J lost 0 bases, and 11 bases lay in between. This CDR3 is CASGTGLSYNEQFF. As DNA, the CDR3 is TGTGCCAGCGGCACAGGTCTCTCCTACAATGAGCAGTTCTTC.

The chain uses TRBV5-1 and TRBJ1-3; no definite D call. Trimming took off 5 bases at V and 1 base at J, with 13 bases between the two ends. CDR3 length: 15 residues. Germline V gene data show CDR1 as SGHRS and CDR2 as YFSETQ. CDR3 region: CASSREGRSGNTIYF. The CDR3, as DNA: TGCGCCAGCAGTCGGGAGGGCAGATCTGGAAACACCATATATTTT.